This record covers a single T cell receptor beta chain. The sample is drawn from a study of T-cell reconstitution after alpha-beta-depleted transplantation in children. CDR3 length: 13 amino acids. V lost 7 bases to trimming and J lost 4 bases, with 11 bases between them. In germline, CDR1 is MDHEN, CDR2 SYDVKM. As it was prepared, the TCRbeta library received unique molecular identifiers. In TCRdb, the PCR reads were re-called with MiXCR into one record per CDR3 protein. The profile shows just over 950,000 distinct CDR3 sequences, around 30% of them singletons. The TCR was taken from a boy in the first two years of life who had a stem cell transplant for SCID, so the T cells may come from the graft donor. The chain uses TRBV28 and TRBJ2-1, with D perhaps TRBD1 or TRBD2 (5 bases each). Here the sequenced sample was PBMCs, mostly from graft donor cells, taken 360 days after TCRalphabeta/CD19-depleted stem cell transplant. CDR3 sequence: CASTREGYNEQFF. The DNA of the CDR3 is TGTGCCAGCACCCGAGAGGGGTACAATGAGCAGTTCTTC. Looking up the rest from reference TRBV28 and TRBJ2-1 gives the full variable domain: DVKVTQSSRYLVKRTGEKVFLECVQDMDHENMFWYRQDPGLGLRLIYFSYDVKMKEKGDIPEGYSVSREKKERFSLILESASTNQTSMYLCASTREGYNEQFFGPGTRLTVL.